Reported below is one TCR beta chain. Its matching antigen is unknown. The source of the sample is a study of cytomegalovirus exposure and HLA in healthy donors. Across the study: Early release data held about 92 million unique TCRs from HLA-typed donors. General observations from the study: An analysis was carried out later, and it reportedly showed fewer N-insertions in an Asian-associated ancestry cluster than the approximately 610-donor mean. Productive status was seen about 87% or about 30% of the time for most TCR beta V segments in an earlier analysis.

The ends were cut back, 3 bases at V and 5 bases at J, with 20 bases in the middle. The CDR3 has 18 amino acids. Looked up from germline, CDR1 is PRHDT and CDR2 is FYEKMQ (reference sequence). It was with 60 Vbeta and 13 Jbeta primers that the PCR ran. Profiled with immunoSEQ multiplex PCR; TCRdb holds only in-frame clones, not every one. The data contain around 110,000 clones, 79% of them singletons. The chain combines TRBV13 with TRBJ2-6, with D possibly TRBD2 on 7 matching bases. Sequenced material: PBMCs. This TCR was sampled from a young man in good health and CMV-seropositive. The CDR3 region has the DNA TGTGCCAGCAGCTTCAATACGGGGGGCGGGCTCTGGGCCAACGTCCTGACTTTC. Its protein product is CASSFNTGGGLWANVLTF.